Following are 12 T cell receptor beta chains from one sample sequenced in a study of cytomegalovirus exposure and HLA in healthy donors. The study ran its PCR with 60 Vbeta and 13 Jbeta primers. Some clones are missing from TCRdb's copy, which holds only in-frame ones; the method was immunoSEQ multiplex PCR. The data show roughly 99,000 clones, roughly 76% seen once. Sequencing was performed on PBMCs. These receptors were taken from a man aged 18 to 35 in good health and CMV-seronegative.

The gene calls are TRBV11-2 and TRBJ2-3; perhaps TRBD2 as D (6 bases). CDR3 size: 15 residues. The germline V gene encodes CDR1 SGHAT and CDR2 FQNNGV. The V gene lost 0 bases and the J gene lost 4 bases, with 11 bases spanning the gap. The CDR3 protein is CASSLDRGGSDTQYF. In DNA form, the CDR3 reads TGTGCCAGCAGCTTAGATCGTGGGGGGTCAGATACGCAGTATTTT.

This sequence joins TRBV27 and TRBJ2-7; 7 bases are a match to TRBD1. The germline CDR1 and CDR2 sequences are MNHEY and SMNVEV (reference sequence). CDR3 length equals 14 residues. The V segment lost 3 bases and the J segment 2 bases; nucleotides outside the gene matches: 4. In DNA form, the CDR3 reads TGTGCCAGCAGTTTGCAGGACAGGACCTACGAGCAGTACTTC. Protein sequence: CASSLQDRTYEQYF.

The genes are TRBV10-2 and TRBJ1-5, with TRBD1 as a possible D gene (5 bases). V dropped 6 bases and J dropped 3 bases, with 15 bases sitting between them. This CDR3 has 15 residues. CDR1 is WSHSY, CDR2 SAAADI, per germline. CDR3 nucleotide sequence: TGCGCCAGCAGACCTTCCCGACAGTCCAATCAGCCCCAGCATTTT. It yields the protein CASRPSRQSNQPQHF.

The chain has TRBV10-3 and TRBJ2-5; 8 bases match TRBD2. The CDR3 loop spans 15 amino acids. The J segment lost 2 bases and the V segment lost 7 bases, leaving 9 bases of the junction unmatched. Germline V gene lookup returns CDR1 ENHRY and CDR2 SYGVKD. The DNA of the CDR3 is TGTGCCATCAAAGGTTCGGGGGGGTCTCAAGAGACCCAGTACTTC. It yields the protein CAIKGSGGSQETQYF.

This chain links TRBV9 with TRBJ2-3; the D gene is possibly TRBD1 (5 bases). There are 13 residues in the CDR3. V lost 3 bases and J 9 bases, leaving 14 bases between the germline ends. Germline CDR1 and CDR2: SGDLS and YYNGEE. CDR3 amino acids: CASSESPPGTQYF. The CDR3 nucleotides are TGTGCCAGCAGCGAGAGCCCTCCAGGGACGCAGTATTTT.

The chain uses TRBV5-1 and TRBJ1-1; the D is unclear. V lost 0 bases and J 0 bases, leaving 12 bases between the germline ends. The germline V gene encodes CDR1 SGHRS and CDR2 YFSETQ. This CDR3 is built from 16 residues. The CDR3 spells CASSLGHLPMNTEAFF. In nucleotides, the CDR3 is TGCGCCAGCAGCTTGGGACATCTCCCTATGAACACTGAAGCTTTCTTT.

The CDR3 here is CASSIDGRSNQPQHF. For the CDR3, the DNA is TGTGCCAGTAGTATAGATGGCAGAAGCAATCAGCCCCAGCATTTT. This sequence joins TRBV19 and TRBJ1-5; D unresolved. V was pared by 0 bases and J by 1 base, with 7 bases between. The CDR3 is 15 residues long. Germline loops: CDR1 LNHDA, CDR2 SQIVND (reference sequence).

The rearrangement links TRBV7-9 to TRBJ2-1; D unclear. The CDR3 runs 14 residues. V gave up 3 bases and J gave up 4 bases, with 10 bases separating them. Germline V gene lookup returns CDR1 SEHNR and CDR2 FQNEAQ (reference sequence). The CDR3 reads CASSLGDEYNEQFF. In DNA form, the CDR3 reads TGTGCCAGCAGCTTGGGCGACGAATACAATGAGCAGTTCTTC.

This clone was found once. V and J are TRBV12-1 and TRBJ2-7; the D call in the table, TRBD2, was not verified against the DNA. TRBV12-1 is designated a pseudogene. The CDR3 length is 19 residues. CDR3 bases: TGTGCCAGCAGCTCTCCCGGACTAGTACTGCGGCAGTTACTGGGCGAGCAGTACTTC. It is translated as CASSSPGLVLRQLLGEQYF.

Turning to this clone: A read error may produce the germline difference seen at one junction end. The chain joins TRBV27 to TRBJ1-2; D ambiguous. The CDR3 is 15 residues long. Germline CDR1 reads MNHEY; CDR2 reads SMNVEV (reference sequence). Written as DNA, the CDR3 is TGTGCCAGCAGTTTGGATCCTGGAGCTAACTATGGCTACCCCTTC. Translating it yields CASSLDPGANYGYPF.

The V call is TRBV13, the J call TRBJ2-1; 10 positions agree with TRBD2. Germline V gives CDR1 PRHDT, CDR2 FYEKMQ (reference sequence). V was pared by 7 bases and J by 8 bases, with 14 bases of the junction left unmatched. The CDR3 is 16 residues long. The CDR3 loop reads CASTPIPSGGAHEQFF. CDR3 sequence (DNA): TGTGCCAGCACCCCAATTCCTAGCGGGGGAGCCCATGAGCAGTTCTTC.

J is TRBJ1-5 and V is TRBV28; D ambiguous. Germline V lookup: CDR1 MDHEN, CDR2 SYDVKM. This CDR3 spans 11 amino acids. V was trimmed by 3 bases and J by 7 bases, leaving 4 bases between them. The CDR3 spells CASSFLQPQHF. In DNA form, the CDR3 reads TGTGCCAGCAGTTTCCTGCAGCCCCAGCATTTT. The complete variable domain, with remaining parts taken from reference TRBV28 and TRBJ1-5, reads DVKVTQSSRYLVKRTGEKVFLECVQDMDHENMFWYRQDPGLGLRLIYFSYDVKMKEKGDIPEGYSVSREKKERFSLILESASTNQTSMYLCASSFLQPQHFGDGTRLSIL.